These T cell receptor beta chains were read from a single sample in a study of CD8+ T cells in alopecia areata. Assay: immunoSEQ multiplex PCR; the TCRdb copy retains only in-frame clones and omits some. The sample contains 98,000 or so clones, approximately 59% of which appear only once. The source material was CD8+ T cells sorted from blood. The receptors here all came from a human donor in good health. Both conserved end residues are part of each CDR3. The D gene is left open where the match is weak. A clone size is listed for some rows: how often the clone was seen (once, few, many), or a class if it is expanded.

few	TRBJ2-3	-	12	TRBV7-9	CASSPYGTGEYF	TGTGCCAGCAGCCCCTACGGGACGGGCGAGTATTTT
many	TRBJ2-7	-	12	TRBV28	CASSFWPYEQYF	TGTGCCAGCAGTTTCTGGCCCTACGAGCAGTACTTC
-	TRBJ2-7	-	12	TRBV11-1	CASSSDSYEQYF	TGTGCCAGCAGCTCCGACTCATACGAGCAGTACTTC
few	TRBJ2-1	-	15	TRBV27	CASSLQGASGNEQFF	TGTGCCAGCAGTTTACAGGGAGCGAGCGGTAATGAGCAGTTCTTC
-	TRBJ2-1	-	13	TRBV5-6	CASSLFYQNEQFF	TGTGCCAGCAGCTTGTTTTACCAGAATGAGCAGTTCTTC
-	TRBJ1-6	-	15	TRBV9	CASTKGGHIIHPLHF	TGTGCCAGCACCAAGGGGGGCCATATAATTCACCCCCTCCACTTT
-	TRBJ2-6	TRBD1	14	TRBV29-1	CSVTGLSGANVLTF	TGCAGCGTGACAGGGCTCTCTGGGGCCAACGTCCTGACTTTC
-	TRBJ2-5	-	12	TRBV29-1	CSVGGVQETQYF	TGCAGCGTTGGTGGGGTCCAAGAGACCCAGTACTTC
-	TRBJ2-5	TRBD1	15	TRBV5-1	CASSRAGTVAETQYF	TGCGCCAGCAGCCGAGCCGGGACAGTAGCAGAGACCCAGTACTTC
many	TRBJ1-6	-	14	TRBV7-9	CASSPGQSNSPLHF	TGTGCCAGCAGCCCTGGGCAGTCAAATTCACCCCTCCACTTT
-	TRBJ2-2	-	16	TRBV19	CASSIGRAYNTGELFF	TGTGCCAGTAGTATTGGAAGGGCCTACAACACCGGGGAGCTGTTTTTT
-	TRBJ2-1	-	17	TRBV11-2	CASSTPGTPKRDNEQFF	TGTGCCAGCAGCACGCCCGGGACCCCTAAGAGGGACAATGAGCAGTTCTTC
-	TRBJ2-7	-	15	TRBV5-6	CASSFNPDRVFEQYF	TGTGCCAGCAGCTTTAACCCGGACCGGGTGTTCGAGCAGTACTTC
-	TRBJ2-3	-	14	TRBV5-4	CASTDRRITDTQYF	TGTGCCAGCACCGATCGGAGGATCACAGATACGCAGTATTTT
once	TRBJ2-7	-	15	TRBV28	CASTPGPGQGYEQYF	TGTGCCAGCACCCCTGGGCCGGGGCAAGGCTACGAGCAGTACTTC
-	TRBJ2-7	-	15	TRBV7-2	CASSLRGGRSYEQYF	TGTGCCAGCAGCTTGAGGGGCGGTCGCTCCTACGAGCAGTACTTC
-	TRBJ2-7	TRBD2	16	TRBV2	CASSEALAGGSNEQYF	TGTGCCAGCAGTGAAGCGCTTGCGGGGGGGTCCAACGAGCAGTACTTC
few	TRBJ1-1	-	11	TRBV7-9	CASSSRGEAFF	TGTGCCAGCAGCTCCAGGGGTGAAGCTTTCTTT
-	TRBJ1-1	-	14	TRBV9	CASSVEGSGTEAFF	TGTGCCAGCAGCGTAGAAGGGAGTGGAACTGAAGCTTTCTTT
-	TRBJ1-2	TRBD1	15	TRBV29-1	CSVTGTGATFYGYTF	TGCAGCGTCACCGGGACAGGAGCCACCTTCTATGGCTACACCTTC